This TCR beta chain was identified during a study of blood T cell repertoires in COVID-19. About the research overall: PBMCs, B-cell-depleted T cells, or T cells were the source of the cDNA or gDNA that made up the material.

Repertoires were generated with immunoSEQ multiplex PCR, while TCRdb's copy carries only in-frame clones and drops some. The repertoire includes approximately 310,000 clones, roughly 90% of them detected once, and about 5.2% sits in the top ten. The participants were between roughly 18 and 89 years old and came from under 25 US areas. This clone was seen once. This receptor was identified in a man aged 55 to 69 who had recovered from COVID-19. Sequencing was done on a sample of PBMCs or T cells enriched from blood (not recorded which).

This CDR3 reads CAWSAGTGGVADTQYF. Written as DNA, the CDR3 is TGTGCCTGGAGTGCCGGGACAGGGGGTGTAGCAGATACGCAGTATTTT. J is TRBJ2-3 and V is TRBV30; 11 bases agree with TRBD1. Germline CDR1 reads GTSNPN; CDR2 reads SVGIG (reference sequence). This CDR3 contains 16 residues. The V gene end was trimmed by 1 base and the J gene end by 4 bases; junction bases not matched to a gene: 7.